This T cell receptor (beta chain) was profiled in a study of blood T cell repertoires in COVID-19. Individuals drawn from some 25 US areas were roughly 18 to 100 years old. From germline, CDR1 is MDHEN and CDR2 SYDVKM. V gave up 4 bases and J gave up 2 bases, with 6 bases separating them. This CDR3 has 12 amino acids. Produced via immunoSEQ multiplex PCR; TCRdb's table is partial and in-frame only. The sample shows about 430,000 clones, about 88% of them seen only once. The rearrangement uses TRBV28 and TRBJ2-7; D not certain. The TCR sequence derives from a young woman who had been exposed to COVID-19. What was sequenced was PBMCs or T cells enriched from blood (not recorded which). The CDR3 DNA reads TGTGCCAGCAGTTCCCTACCCTACGAGCAGTACTTC. Its protein product is CASSSLPYEQYF.